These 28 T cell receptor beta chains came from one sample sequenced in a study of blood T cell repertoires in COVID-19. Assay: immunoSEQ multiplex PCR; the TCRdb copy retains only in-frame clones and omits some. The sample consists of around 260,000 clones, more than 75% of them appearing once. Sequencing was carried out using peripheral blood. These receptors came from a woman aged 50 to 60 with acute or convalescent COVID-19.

CDR3 residues: CASSDGGPFNEKLFF. CDR3 sequence (DNA): TGTGCCAGCAGTGACGGGGGACCGTTTAATGAAAAACTGTTTTTT. The chain employs TRBV2 and TRBJ1-4, with D possibly being TRBD1 (5 bases). Germline CDR1 and CDR2: SNHLY and FYNNEI. The CDR3 length is 15 residues. Trimming shortened V by 3 bases and J by 4 bases, and 12 bases separated the two germline ends.

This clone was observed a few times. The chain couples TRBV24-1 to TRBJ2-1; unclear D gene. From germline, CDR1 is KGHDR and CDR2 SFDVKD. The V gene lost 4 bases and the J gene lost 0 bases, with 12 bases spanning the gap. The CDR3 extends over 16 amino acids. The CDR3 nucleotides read TGTGCCACCAGTGAGCGCGACTGGAGCTCCTACAATGAGCAGTTCTTC. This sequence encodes CATSERDWSSYNEQFF.

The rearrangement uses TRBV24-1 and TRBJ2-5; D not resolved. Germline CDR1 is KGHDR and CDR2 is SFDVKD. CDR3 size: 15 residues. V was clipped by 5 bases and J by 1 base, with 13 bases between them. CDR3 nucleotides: TGTGCCACCAGTGGAGTGGGCAGGCGCCAAGAGACCCAGTACTTC. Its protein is CATSGVGRRQETQYF.

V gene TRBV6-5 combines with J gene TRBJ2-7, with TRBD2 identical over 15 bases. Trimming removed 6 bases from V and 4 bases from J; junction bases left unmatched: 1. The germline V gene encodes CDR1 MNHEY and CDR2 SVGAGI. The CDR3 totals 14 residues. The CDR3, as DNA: TGTGCCAGCAGGGGGACTAGCGGGAGGTACGAGCAGTACTTC. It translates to CASRGTSGRYEQYF.

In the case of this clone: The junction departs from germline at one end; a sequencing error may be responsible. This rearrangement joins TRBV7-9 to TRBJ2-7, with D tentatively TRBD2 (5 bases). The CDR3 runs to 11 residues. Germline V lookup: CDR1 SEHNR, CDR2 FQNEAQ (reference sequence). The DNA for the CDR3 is TGTGCCAGCAGTCGCTGGGGAGAGCAATACTTC. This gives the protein CASSRWGEQYF. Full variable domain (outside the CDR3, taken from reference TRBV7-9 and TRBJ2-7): DTGVSQNPRHKITKRGQNVTFRCDPISEHNRLYWYRQTLGQGPEFLTYFQNEAQLEKSRLLSDRFSAERPKGSFSTLEIQRTEQGDSAMYLCASSRWGEQYFGPGTRLTVT.

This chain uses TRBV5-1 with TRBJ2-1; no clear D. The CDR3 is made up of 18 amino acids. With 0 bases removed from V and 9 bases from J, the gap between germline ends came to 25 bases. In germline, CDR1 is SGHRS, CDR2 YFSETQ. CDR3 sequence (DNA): TGCGCCAGCAGCTTGGGCCTAGGTACGGCGGCAGCTGATGGTGAGCAGTTCTTC. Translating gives CASSLGLGTAAADGEQFF. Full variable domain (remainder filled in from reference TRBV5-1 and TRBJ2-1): KAGVTQTPRYLIKTRGQQVTLSCSPISGHRSVSWYQQTPGQGLQFLFEYFSETQRNKGNFPGRFSGRQFSNSRSEMNVSTLELGDSALYLCASSLGLGTAAADGEQFFGPGTRLTVL.

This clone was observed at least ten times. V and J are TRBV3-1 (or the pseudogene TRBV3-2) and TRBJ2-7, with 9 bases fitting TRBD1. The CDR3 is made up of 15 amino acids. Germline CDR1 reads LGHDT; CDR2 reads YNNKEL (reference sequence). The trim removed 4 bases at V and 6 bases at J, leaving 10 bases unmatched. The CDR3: CASSLGTGSLGEQYF. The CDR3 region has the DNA TGTGCCAGCAGCCTAGGGACAGGGTCTCTAGGCGAGCAGTACTTC.

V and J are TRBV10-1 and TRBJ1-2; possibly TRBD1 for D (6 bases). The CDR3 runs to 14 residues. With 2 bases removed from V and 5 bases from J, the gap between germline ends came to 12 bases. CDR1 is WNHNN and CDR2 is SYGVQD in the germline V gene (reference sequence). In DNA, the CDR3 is TGCGCCAGCAGTGAGAGGAGGACAGCTTATGGCTACACCTTC. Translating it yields CASSERRTAYGYTF.

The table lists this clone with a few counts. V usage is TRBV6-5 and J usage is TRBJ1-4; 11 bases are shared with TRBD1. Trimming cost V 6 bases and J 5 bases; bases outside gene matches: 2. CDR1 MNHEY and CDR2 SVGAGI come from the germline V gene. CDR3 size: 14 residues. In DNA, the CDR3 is TGTGCCAGCAGAAGGGACAGGGGGAATGAAAAACTGTTTTTT. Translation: CASRRDRGNEKLFF.

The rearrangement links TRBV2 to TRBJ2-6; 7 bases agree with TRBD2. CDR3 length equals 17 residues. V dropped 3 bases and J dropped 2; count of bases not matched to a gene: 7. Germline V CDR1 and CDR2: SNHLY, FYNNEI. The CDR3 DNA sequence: TGTGCCAGCAGTGACCGACGTGGGGGGGCTGGGGCCAACGTCCTGACTTTC. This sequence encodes CASSDRRGGAGANVLTF.

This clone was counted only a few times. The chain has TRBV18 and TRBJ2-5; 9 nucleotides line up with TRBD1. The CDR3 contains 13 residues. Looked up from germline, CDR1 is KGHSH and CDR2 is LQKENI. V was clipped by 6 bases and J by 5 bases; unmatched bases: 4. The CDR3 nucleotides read TGTGCCAGCTCGCTCGGACAGGGGGAGACCCAGTACTTC. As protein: CASSLGQGETQYF.

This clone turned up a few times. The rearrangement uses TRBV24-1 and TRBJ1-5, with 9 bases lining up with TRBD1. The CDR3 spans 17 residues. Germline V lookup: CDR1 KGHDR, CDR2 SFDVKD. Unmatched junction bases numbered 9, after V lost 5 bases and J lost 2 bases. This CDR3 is CATSGARGQGGNQPQHF. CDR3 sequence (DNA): TGTGCCACCAGTGGCGCGCGGGGACAGGGAGGCAATCAGCCCCAGCATTTT.

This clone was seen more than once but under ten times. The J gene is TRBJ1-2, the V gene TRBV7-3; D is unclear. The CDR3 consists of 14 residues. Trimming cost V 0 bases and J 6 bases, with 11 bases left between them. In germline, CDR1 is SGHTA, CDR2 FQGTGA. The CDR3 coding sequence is TGTGCCAGCAGCTTAACATATCGGGGTGATGGCTACACCTTC. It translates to CASSLTYRGDGYTF.

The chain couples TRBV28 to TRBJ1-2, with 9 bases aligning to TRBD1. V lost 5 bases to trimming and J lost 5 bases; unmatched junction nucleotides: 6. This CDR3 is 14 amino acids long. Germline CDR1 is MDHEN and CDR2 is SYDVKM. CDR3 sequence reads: CASSPGQGWYGYTF. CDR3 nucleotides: TGTGCCAGCAGTCCCGGACAGGGGTGGTATGGCTACACCTTC.

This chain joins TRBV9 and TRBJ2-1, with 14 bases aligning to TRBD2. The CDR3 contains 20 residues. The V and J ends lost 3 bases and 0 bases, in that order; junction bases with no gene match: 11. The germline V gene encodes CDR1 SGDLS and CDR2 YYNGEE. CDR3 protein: CASSAPNATSGRGSYNEQFF. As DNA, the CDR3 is TGTGCCAGCAGCGCCCCAAACGCGACTAGCGGGAGGGGCTCCTACAATGAGCAGTTCTTC.

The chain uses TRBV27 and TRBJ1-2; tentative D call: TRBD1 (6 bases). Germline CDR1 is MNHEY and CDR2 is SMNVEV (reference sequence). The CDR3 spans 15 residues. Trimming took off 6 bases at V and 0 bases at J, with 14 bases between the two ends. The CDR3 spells CASSRGQFTNYGYTF. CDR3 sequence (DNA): TGTGCCAGCAGCCGTGGACAGTTCACTAACTATGGCTACACCTTC.

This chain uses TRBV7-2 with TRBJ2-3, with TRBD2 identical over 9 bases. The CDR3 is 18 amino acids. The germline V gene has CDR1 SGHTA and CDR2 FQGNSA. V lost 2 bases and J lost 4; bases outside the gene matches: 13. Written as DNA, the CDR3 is TGTGCCAGCAGCTTACCCCTTGGCGGGAGGGCCGGCCCAGATACGCAGTATTTT. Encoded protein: CASSLPLGGRAGPDTQYF.

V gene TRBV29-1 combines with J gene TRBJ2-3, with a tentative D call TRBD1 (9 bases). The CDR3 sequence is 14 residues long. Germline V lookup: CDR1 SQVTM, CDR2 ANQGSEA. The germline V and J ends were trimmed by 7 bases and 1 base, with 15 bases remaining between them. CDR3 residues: CSAGGDRGTDTQYF. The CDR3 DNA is TGCAGCGCCGGGGGGGACAGGGGCACAGATACGCAGTATTTT.

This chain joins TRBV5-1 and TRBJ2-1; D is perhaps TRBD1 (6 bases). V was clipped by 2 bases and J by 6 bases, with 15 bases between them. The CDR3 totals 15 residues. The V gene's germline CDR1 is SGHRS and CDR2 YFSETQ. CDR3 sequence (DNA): TGCGCCAGCAGCTTACACCCGACAGGCGGCAATGAGCAGTTCTTC. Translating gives CASSLHPTGGNEQFF.

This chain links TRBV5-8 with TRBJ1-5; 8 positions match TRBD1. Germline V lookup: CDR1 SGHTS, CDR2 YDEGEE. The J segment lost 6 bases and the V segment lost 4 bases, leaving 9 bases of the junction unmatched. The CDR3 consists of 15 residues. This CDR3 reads CASSPEDRAGQPQHF. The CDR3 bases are TGTGCCAGCAGCCCCGAGGACAGGGCCGGTCAGCCCCAGCATTTT.

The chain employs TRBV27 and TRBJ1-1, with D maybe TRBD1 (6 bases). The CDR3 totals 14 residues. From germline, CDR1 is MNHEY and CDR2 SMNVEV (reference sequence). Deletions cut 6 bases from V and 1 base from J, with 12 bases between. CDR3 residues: CASRGGVANTEAFF. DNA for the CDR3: TGTGCCAGCAGAGGGGGGGTTGCGAACACTGAAGCTTTCTTT.

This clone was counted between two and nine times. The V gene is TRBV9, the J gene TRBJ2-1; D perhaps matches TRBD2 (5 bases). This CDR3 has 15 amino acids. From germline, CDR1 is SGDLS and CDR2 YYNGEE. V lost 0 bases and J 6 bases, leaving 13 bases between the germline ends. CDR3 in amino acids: CASSVDPLGSNEQFF. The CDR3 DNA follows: TGTGCCAGCAGCGTAGACCCATTAGGGAGCAATGAGCAGTTCTTC.

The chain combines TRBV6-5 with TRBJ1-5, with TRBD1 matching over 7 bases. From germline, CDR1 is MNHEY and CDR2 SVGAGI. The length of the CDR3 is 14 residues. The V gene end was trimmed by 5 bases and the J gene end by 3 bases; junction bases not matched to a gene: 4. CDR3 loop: CASSQGQFNQPQHF. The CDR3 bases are TGTGCCAGCAGTCAGGGACAGTTCAATCAGCCCCAGCATTTT.

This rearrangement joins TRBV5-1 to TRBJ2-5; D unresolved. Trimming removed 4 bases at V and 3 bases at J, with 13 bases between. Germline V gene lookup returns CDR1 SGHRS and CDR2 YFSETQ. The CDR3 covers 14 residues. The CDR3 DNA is TGCGCCAGCAGCCAATCGGTCTACGAAGAGACCCAGTACTTC. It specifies CASSQSVYEETQYF. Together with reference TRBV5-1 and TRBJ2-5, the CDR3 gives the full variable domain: KAGVTQTPRYLIKTRGQQVTLSCSPISGHRSVSWYQQTPGQGLQFLFEYFSETQRNKGNFPGRFSGRQFSNSRSEMNVSTLELGDSALYLCASSQSVYEETQYFGPGTRLLVL.

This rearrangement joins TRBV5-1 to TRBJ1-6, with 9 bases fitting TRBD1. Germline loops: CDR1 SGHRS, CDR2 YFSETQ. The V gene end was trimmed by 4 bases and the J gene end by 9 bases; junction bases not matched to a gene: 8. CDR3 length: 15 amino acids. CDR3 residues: CASSPTGQGTSPLHF. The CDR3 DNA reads TGCGCCAGCAGCCCGACGGGACAGGGAACTTCACCCCTCCACTTT.

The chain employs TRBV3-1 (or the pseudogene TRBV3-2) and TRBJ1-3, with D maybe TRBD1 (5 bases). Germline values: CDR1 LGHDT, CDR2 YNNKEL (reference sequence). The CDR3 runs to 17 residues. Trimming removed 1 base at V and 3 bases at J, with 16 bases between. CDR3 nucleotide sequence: TGTGCCAGCAGCCAAGGAGGACACAGGATCGGTGGAAACACCATATATTTT. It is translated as CASSQGGHRIGGNTIYF.

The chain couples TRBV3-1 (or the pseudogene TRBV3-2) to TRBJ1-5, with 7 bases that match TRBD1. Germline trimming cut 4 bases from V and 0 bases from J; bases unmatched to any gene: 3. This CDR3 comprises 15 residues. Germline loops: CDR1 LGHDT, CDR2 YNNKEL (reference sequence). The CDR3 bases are TGTGCCAGCAGCCTTACAGGGGATAGCAATCAGCCCCAGCATTTT. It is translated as CASSLTGDSNQPQHF.

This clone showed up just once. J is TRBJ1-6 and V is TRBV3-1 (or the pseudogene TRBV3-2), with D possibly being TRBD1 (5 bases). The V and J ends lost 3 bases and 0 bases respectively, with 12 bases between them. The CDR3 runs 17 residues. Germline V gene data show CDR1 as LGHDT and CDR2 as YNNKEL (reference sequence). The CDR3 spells CASSHAAQGSYNSPLHF. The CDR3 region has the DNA TGTGCCAGCAGCCACGCAGCGCAGGGCTCCTATAATTCACCCCTCCACTTT.